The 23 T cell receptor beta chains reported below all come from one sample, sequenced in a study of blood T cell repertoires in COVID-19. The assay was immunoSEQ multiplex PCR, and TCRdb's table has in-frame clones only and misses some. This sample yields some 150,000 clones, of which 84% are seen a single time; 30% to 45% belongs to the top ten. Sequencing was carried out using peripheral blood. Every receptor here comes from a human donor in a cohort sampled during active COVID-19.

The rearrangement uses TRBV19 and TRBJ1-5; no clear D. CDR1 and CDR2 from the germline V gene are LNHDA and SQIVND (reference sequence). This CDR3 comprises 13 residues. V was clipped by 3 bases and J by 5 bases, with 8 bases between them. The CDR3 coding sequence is TGTGCCAGTAGTATGGGCATCTATCAGCCCCAGCATTTT. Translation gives CASSMGIYQPQHF.

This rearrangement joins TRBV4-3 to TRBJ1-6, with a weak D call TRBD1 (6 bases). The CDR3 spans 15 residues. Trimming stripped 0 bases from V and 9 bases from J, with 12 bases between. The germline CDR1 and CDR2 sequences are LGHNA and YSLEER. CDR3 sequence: CASSQEQGRASPLHF. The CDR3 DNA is TGCGCCAGCAGCCAAGAACAGGGTCGTGCTTCACCCCTCCACTTT.

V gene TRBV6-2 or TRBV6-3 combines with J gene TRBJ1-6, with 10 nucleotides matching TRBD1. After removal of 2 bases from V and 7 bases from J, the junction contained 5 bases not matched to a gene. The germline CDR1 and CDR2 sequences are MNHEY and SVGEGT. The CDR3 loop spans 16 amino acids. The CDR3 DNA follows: TGTGCCAGCAGTTACGAGCTGGGACAGGGGAATTCACCCCTCCACTTT. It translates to CASSYELGQGNSPLHF.

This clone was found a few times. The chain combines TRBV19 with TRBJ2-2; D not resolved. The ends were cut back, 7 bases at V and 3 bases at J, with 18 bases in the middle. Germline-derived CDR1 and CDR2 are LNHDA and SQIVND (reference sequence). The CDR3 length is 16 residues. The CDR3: CASTSDKTHYTGELFF. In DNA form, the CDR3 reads TGTGCCAGTACCTCCGACAAGACACATTACACCGGGGAGCTGTTTTTT.

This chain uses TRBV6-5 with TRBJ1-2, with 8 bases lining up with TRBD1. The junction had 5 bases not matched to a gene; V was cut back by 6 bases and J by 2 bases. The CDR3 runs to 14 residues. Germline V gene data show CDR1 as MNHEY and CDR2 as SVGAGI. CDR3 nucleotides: TGTGCCAGCAGGGCAGGGGGCTTAAACTATGGCTACACCTTC. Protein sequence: CASRAGGLNYGYTF.

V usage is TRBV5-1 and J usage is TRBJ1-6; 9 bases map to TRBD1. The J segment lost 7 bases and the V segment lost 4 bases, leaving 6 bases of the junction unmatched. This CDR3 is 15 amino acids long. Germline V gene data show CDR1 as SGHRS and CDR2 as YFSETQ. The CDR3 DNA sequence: TGCGCCAGCAGCCCCGGACAGGGGAGGAATTCACCCCTCCACTTT. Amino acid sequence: CASSPGQGRNSPLHF.

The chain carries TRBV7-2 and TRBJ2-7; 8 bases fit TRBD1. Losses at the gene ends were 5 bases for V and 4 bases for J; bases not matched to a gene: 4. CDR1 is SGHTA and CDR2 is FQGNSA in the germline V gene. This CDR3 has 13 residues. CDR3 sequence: CASSTRQGYEQYF. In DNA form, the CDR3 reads TGTGCCAGCAGCACCCGACAGGGGTACGAGCAGTACTTC.

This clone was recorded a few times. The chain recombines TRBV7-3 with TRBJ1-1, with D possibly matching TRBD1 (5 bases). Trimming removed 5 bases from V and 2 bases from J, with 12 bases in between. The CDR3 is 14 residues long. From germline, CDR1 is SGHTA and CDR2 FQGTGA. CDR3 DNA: TGTGCCAGCAGCCTCGTCAGGGAAAACACTGAAGCTTTCTTT. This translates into CASSLVRENTEAFF.

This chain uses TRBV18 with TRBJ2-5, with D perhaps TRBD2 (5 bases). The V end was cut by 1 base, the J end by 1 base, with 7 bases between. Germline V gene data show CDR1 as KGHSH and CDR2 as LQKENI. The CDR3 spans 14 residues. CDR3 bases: TGTGCCAGCTCACCACGGCTAGCCCAAGAGACCCAGTACTTC. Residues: CASSPRLAQETQYF.

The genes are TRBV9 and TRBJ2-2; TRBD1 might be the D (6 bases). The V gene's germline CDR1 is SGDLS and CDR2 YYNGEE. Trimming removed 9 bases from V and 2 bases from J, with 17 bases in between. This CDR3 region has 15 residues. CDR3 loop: CATRPGETNTGELFF. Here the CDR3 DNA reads TGTGCCACTCGCCCAGGGGAGACCAACACCGGGGAGCTGTTTTTT.

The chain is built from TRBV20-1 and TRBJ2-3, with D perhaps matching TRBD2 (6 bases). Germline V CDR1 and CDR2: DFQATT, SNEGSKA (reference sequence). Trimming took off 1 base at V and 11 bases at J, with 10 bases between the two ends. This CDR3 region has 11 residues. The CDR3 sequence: CSARGLGGQYF. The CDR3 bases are TGCAGTGCTAGAGGGCTGGGGGGGCAGTATTTT.

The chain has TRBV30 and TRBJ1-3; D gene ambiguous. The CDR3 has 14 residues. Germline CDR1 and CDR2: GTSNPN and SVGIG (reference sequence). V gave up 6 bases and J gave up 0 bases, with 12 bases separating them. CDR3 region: CACSLPGSGNTIYF. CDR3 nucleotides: TGTGCCTGTAGTCTCCCGGGCTCTGGAAACACCATATATTTT. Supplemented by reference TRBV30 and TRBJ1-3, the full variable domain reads SQTIHQWPATLVQPVGSPLSLECTVEGTSNPNLYWYRQAAGRGLQLLFYSVGIGQISSEVPQNLSASRPQDRQFILSSKKLLLSDSGFYLCACSLPGSGNTIYFGEGSWLTVV.

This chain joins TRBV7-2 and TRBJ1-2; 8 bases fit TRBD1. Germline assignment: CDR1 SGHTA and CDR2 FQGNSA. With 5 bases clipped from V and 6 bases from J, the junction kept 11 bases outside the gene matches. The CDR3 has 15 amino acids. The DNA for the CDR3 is TGTGCCAGCAGCCGTTCGGGGGCAGGGGGCGATGGCTACACCTTC. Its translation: CASSRSGAGGDGYTF.

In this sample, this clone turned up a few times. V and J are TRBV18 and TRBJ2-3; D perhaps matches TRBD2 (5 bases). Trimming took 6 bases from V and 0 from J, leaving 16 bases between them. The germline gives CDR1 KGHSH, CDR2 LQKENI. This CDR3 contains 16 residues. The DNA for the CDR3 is TGTGCCAGCTCCCCTCTCCGGACGGGGAGCACAGATACGCAGTATTTT. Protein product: CASSPLRTGSTDTQYF. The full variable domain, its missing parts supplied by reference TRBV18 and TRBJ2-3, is NAGVMQNPRHLVRRRGQEARLRCSPMKGHSHVYWYRQLPEEGLKFMVYLQKENIIDESGMPKERFSAEFPKEGPSILRIQQVVRGDSAAYFCASSPLRTGSTDTQYFGPGTRLTVL.

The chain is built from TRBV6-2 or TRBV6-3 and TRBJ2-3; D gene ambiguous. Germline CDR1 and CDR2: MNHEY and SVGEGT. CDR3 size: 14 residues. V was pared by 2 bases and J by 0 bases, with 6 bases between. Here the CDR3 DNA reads TGTGCCAGCAGTTACACCGGGAGCACAGATACGCAGTATTTT. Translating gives CASSYTGSTDTQYF.

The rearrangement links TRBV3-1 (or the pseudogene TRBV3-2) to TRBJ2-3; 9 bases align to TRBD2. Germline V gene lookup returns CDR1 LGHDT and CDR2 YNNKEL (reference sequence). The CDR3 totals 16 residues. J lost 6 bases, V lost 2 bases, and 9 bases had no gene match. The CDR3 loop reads CASSQNLAGNADTQYF. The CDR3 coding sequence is TGTGCCAGCAGCCAAAATCTAGCGGGGAATGCCGATACGCAGTATTTT.

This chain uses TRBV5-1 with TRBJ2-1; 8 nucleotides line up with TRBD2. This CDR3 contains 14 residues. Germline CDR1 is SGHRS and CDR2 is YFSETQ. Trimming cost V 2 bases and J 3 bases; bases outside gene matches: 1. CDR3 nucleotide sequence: TGCGCCAGCAGCTTAACTAGCGGCTACAATGAGCAGTTCTTC. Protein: CASSLTSGYNEQFF.

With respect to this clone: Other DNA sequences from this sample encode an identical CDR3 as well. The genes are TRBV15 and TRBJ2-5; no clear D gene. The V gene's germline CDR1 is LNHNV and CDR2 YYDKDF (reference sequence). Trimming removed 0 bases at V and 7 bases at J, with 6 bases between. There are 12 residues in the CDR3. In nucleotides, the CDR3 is TGTGCCACCAGCAGAGATCGAGGGACCCAGTACTTC. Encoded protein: CATSRDRGTQYF.

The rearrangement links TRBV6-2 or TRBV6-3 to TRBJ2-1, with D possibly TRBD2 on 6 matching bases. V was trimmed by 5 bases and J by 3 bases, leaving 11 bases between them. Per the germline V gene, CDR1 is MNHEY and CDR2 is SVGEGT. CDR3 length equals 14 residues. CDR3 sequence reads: CASSPRDFYNEQFF. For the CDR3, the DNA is TGTGCCAGCAGTCCCCGGGACTTCTACAATGAGCAGTTCTTC.

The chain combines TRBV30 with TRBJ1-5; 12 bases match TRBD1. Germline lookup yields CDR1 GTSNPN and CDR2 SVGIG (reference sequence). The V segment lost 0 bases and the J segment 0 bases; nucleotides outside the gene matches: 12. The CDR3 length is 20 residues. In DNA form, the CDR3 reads TGTGCCTGGAGTGTGACGCCGGGACAGGGGGCAAGCTATAGCAATCAGCCCCAGCATTTT. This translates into CAWSVTPGQGASYSNQPQHF.

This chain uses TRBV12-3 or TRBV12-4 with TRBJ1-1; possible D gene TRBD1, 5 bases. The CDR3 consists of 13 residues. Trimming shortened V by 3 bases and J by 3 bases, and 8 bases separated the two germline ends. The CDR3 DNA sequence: TGTGCCAGCAGTTTTCGACAGTACACTGAAGCTTTCTTT. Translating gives CASSFRQYTEAFF.

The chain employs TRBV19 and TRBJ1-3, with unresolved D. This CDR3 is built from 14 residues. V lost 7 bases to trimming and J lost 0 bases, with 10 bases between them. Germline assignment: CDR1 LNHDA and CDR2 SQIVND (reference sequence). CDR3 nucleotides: TGTGCCAGTAACACAGCCTTCTCTGGAAACACCATATATTTT. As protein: CASNTAFSGNTIYF.

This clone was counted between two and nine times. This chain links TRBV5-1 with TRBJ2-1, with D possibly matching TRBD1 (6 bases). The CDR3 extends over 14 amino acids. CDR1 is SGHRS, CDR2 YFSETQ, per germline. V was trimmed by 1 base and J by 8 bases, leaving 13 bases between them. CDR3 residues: CASSLRTGIDEQFF. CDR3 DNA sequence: TGCGCCAGCAGCTTGCGAACAGGGATCGATGAGCAGTTCTTC.